This entry describes one T cell receptor beta chain. This clonotype was observed many times. Which antigen it targets is not known. No base-level quality is on record; no much larger clone is a single base apart. The record originates from a study of identical twins (TCRdb year 2016). About the full investigation: TCR alpha and beta repertoires from monozygotic twins, unrelated adults of various ages and cord blood were deep-sequenced to test whether fetal clonotypes persist. To rule out contamination, the twin experiments were replicated at different times with different library preparation protocols.

Every donor in the study was a healthy Caucasian. Three pairs of female monozygotic twins, all aged roughly 18 to 29 years, made up the twin cohort. Miltenyi CD45RO+ enrichment and human naive T-cell isolation kits were used to isolate memory (CD45RO+) and naive T cells from PBMC. Summary of the overall study and its limitations: Excess twin sharing in beta out-of-frame sequences was weaker because fewer shared sequences lowered the signal-to-noise ratio. Because the same donors could not be followed over many years, the conclusions depended on cross-sectional statistical analysis. Fewer insertions were carried by abundant cord blood beta clonotypes, a similar but weaker trend appeared in young adult naive repertoires, and no such trend appeared in memory repertoires. Out-of-frame TCR alpha sharing in monozygotic twins was systematically underestimated by recombination models, whereas sharing between unrelated individuals was in agreement with the recombination models. Compared with coincidental sharing between unrelated individuals, out-of-frame TCR alpha sequences shared between twins showed an excess of sequences with low generation probability. Zero-insertion analyses could be partly confounded by invariant T cells such as MAIT and iNKT, though diverse VJ usage argued against such confounding for most clonotypes.

Measured from the cysteine to the phenylalanine, the CDR3 is 15 residues long. The entry retains the CDR3 DNA only, 45 bases that are in frame from base 1. CDR1 and CDR2, per the germline V gene, are MNHNS and SASEGT. V and J are trimmed by 5 bases and 4 bases, and the gene matches miss 4 bases of the junction. The library came from 5' RACE. Sequencing relied on an Illumina HiSeq 2000. A universal primer binding site was added through template switching, and the final cDNA carried a unique molecular identifier so that TCR cDNA molecules could be counted accurately. Specific primers in the conserved constant-segment region were used to synthesize first-strand cDNA for the TCR alpha and beta chains. To control for contamination, every cDNA library carried two barcodes: a SMART-Mk sample barcode plus Illumina barcodes. TruSeq adapter sequences and Illumina sample barcodes were added in two successive PCR steps. TCR alpha and beta cDNA libraries were sequenced on the Illumina HiSeq platform with custom primers. Turning to the authors' computational methods: Unique molecular identifiers were extracted from raw reads with MiGEC, and CDR3 positions were determined with MiXCR. For each individual, recombination models were inferred using an EM algorithm with the repgenHMM and IGoR tools. The analysis of shared clonotypes was done with the tcR package in R, with sharing normalized by the product of cloneset sizes. Out-of-frame nonproductive sequences were analyzed to study raw recombination free of thymic and clonal selection effects. TCRdb ran its own pipeline on the public reads, namely fastp trimming at Q25 and MiXCR clone calling, and kept in-frame beta chains. Entries are consolidated by CDR3 protein sequence, retaining the most common genes and DNA. The V and J calls and clone size come from TCRdb's table, not from the authors' own analysis. In all, the sample holds hundreds of thousands of distinct CDR3 sequences, and under 9% of those were seen once. The ten largest clones add up to about 2.1% of the sample.

The same specimen was also included in a second study, on yellow fever vaccine responses in identical twins. Per that second paper: The T cell response to vaccination in identical twins was reported by the authors to appear partly convergent and partly personalized. In identical twins, the study followed T cell clones that responded to the vaccine with precision.

Recombination connected TRBV6-1 to TRBJ2-1, with TRBD2 identical over 11 junction bases. The sample consisted of memory (CD45RO+) T cells sorted from blood. The cell subset or site label, read with the paper, signifies: CD45RO+ enriched T cells. The source of this sequence is a woman between 18 and 30 years old in good health. The DNA sequence reads TGTGCCAGCAGTACGACTAGCGGGGATTACAATGAGCAGTTCTTC. Its product reads: CASSTTSGDYNEQFF.